This T cell receptor (beta chain) was obtained from a study of T cells in Graves' hyperthyroidism and ophthalmopathy. Study conclusions and caveats: Blood samples included most of the expanded thyroid clonotypes exceeding 0.001. Through a model of 13 V-J features, ophthalmopathy was separated from stable hyperthyroidism.

Germline values: CDR1 SGHAT, CDR2 FQNNGV. The CDR3 loop spans 15 amino acids. Trimming at V came to 3 bases and at J to 5 bases, leaving 7 bases not matched to a gene. Aged 18 to 65, the patients had hyperthyroidism that was newly diagnosed and had lasted under 2 months. Any patient presenting with uncontrolled infection, other autoimmune disease, pregnancy or lactation was left out. Amplified TCR beta CDR3 regions derived from RNA transcripts. First-round RT-PCR targeting the TCR CDR3 was performed with the HTBI primer set. MiXCR, applied by TCRdb to the multiplex PCR reads, yields one record per CDR3 protein. In the table there are 500,000 to 550,000 distinct CDR3 sequences, less than 25% of which are singletons. This clonotype was detected ten times or more. The antigen is undetermined.

Sequenced: blood. The receptor was derived from a man aged 18 to 30 with Graves' hyperthyroidism. The chain joins TRBV11-2 to TRBJ2-5, with 9 bases that match TRBD1. The CDR3 spells CASSLGGTGMETQYF. CDR3 bases: TGTGCCAGCAGCTTGGGTGGGACAGGGATGGAGACCCAGTACTTC.